The rows below give T cell receptor beta chains drawn from one sample of a study of technical replicates of blood from several donors. Using immunoSEQ multiplex PCR, the repertoire was profiled, and TCRdb retains in-frame clones only, with some absent. This table has around 100,000 clones, roughly 95% appearing once. Material for sequencing was T cells isolated from PBMCs. The receptors shown here come from a human donor in good health. CDR3s include the opening cysteine and the closing phenylalanine or tryptophan. The D gene is left open where the match is weak. Part of the rows lack a size; the others show once, few, many or a class for expanded clones.

>.|TRBV7-2|TRBJ2-3|TRBD2
TGTGCCAGCGCTAAAGGACTAGATCCAGATACGCAGTATTTT
CASAKGLDPDTQYF
>.|TRBV30|TRBJ1-3|TRBD1
TGTGCCTGGAGTCAGGACAGGGATTATGGAAACACCATATATTTT
CAWSQDRDYGNTIYF
>.|TRBV7-9|TRBJ2-3|TRBD2
TGTGCCAGCATCCTGGGACTAGCGGACACAGATACGCAGTATTTT
CASILGLADTDTQYF
>.|TRBV28|TRBJ2-3|.
TGTGCCAGCAGTTTATACGATTCGAGAGATACGCAGTATTTT
CASSLYDSRDTQYF
>.|TRBV6-5|TRBJ1-5|TRBD1
TGTGCCAGCAGTTACGGGACAGGTACAAATCAGCCCCAGCATTTT
CASSYGTGTNQPQHF
>once|TRBV7-8|TRBJ1-2|TRBD1
TGTGCCAGCAGCCCGGGACAGGCAACATATGGCTACACCTTC
CASSPGQATYGYTF
>.|TRBV6-1|TRBJ2-1|.
TGTGCCAGCAGTGAAGAGGGGGTCTACAATGAGCAGTTCTTC
CASSEEGVYNEQFF
>.|TRBV7-9|TRBJ2-1|TRBD2
TGTGCCAGCGAAGCGGGACTAGCCTCCTTTAGCTCCTACAATGAGCAGTTCTTC
CASEAGLASFSSYNEQFF
>.|TRBV11-2|TRBJ2-1|.
TGTGCCAGCAGGCTTAATAGCTACCGGGACAATGAGCAGTTCTTC
CASRLNSYRDNEQFF
>.|TRBV6-5|TRBJ2-7|TRBD1
TGTGCCAGCAGCCGACAGGGGAGCACTGTGCAGTACTTC
CASSRQGSTVQYF
>.|TRBV19|TRBJ2-2|.
TGTGCCAGTAGCCCCCGCTCTACCTGGGAGCTGTTTTTT
CASSPRSTWELFF
>.|TRBV28|TRBJ2-7|TRBD2
TGTGCCAGCAAGCTAGCGGGAAACTACGAGCAGTACTTC
CASKLAGNYEQYF
>.|TRBV25-1|TRBJ1-2|.
TGTGCCAGCAGTTCCTCCAGCGGCTACTATGGCTACACCTTC
CASSSSSGYYGYTF